This TCR beta chain derives from a study of response to subunit inactivated influenza vaccine. In TCRdb, the RT-PCR reads were re-called with MiXCR into one record per CDR3 protein. Of hundreds of thousands of distinct CDR3 sequences in the sample, roughly 12% were seen once. Trimming shortened V by 5 bases and J by 2 bases, and 9 bases separated the two germline ends. There are 13 residues in the CDR3. These same data were also listed under a study on T cells expressing NK-cell markers. That report adds: Scientists made TCR beta cDNA using 5'RACE template switching with UMIs. Within the sequenced cohort of eight donors, seven exhibited HCMV seropositivity and one was seronegative.

The receptor was derived from a man aged 45 to 65 who received an inactivated influenza vaccine. This specimen was PBMCs from blood, taken on the day of vaccination. The chain joins TRBV12-3 or TRBV12-4 to TRBJ2-5, with D possibly being TRBD2 (6 bases). The CDR3 sequence is CASSRLVQETQYF. DNA of the CDR3: TGTGCCAGCAGTCGACTAGTTCAAGAGACCCAGTACTTC.